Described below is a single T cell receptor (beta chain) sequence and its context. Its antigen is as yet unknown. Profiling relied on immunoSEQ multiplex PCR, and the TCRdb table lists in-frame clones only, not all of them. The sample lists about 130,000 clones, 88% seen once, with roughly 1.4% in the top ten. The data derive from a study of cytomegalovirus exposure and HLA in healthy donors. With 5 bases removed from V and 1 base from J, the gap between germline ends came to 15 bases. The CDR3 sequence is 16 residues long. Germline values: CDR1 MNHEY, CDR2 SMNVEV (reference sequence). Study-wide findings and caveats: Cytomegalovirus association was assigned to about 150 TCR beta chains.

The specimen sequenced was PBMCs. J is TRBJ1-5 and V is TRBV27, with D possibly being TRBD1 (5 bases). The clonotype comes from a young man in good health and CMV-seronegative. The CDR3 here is CASSPRAGGSNQPQHF. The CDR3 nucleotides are TGTGCCAGCAGTCCTCGAGCGGGGGGGAGCAATCAGCCCCAGCATTTT.